One sample yielded the 25 T cell receptor beta chains listed below, sequenced in a study of T cells in narcolepsy. Data came from immunoSEQ multiplex PCR; TCRdb stores just in-frame clones and leaves some out. The sample holds under 35,000 clones, 80% seen once. The sample taken for sequencing was memory (CD45RA-) CD4+ T cells from blood. The receptors stem from a human donor in good health.

This clone came up a few times. V and J are TRBV7-9 and TRBJ1-3; D is unclear. V shed 3 bases and J shed 6 bases, with 9 bases lying between them. From germline, CDR1 is SEHNR and CDR2 FQNEAQ (reference sequence). The CDR3 sequence is 13 residues long. Here the CDR3 reads CASSFRQKNTIYF. For the CDR3, the DNA is TGTGCCAGCAGCTTTCGGCAAAAAAACACCATATATTTT. Drawing the rest from reference TRBV7-9 and TRBJ1-3, the complete variable domain is DTGVSQNPRHKITKRGQNVTFRCDPISEHNRLYWYRQTLGQGPEFLTYFQNEAQLEKSRLLSDRFSAERPKGSFSTLEIQRTEQGDSAMYLCASSFRQKNTIYFGEGSWLTVV.

The V and J genes are TRBV5-4 and TRBJ2-5, with a possible D match to TRBD2 (7 bases). CDR3 length equals 18 residues. CDR1 and CDR2 from the germline V gene are SGHNT and YYREEE (reference sequence). V lost 4 bases and J lost 5, with 27 bases in between. CDR3 sequence reads: CASSAGGKARGRGETQYF. The CDR3 coding sequence is TGTGCCAGCAGCGCCGGGGGGAAGGCCAGGGGACGAGGGGAGACCCAGTACTTC.

This clone showed up just once. The J gene is TRBJ1-6, the V gene TRBV6-5, with a tentative D call TRBD1 (5 bases). Trimming stripped 0 bases from V and 7 bases from J, with 13 bases between. The CDR3 has 16 residues. Germline CDR1 MNHEY, CDR2 SVGAGI. The chain's CDR3 is CASSYSGDSTNSPLHF. In DNA form, the CDR3 reads TGTGCCAGCAGTTACTCGGGGGACTCGACGAATTCACCCCTCCACTTT.

The chain links TRBV14 to TRBJ2-5; D is ambiguous. Germline values: CDR1 SGHDN, CDR2 FVKESK. The CDR3 contains 13 residues. V was cut by 3 bases and J by 5 bases, with 10 bases left in between. The chain's CDR3 is CASSQQLRETQYF. CDR3 DNA: TGTGCCAGCAGCCAGCAGCTTCGGGAGACCCAGTACTTC.

The chain is built from TRBV9 and TRBJ2-7, with 9 nucleotides matching TRBD1. This CDR3 has 14 residues. The V gene's germline CDR1 is SGDLS and CDR2 YYNGEE. The J segment lost 6 bases and the V segment lost 0 bases, leaving 4 bases of the junction unmatched. The CDR3 region is CASSVEGQGSEQYF. The CDR3 DNA reads as TGTGCCAGCAGCGTAGAGGGACAGGGAAGCGAGCAGTACTTC.

The V and J genes are TRBV27 and TRBJ2-7; tentative D call: TRBD1 (5 bases). This CDR3 spans 15 amino acids. The V gene's germline CDR1 is MNHEY and CDR2 SMNVEV (reference sequence). The V end was cut by 3 bases, the J end by 2 bases, with 14 bases between. The CDR3 loop reads CASSLGQGRTYEQYF. The CDR3 DNA reads TGTGCCAGCAGTTTGGGGCAGGGTCGGACCTACGAGCAGTACTTC.

The chain combines TRBV6-4 with TRBJ2-3, with 11 positions matching TRBD2. CDR1 is MRHNA and CDR2 is SNTAGT in the germline V gene. Trimming removed 0 bases from V and 1 base from J; junction bases left unmatched: 3. The CDR3 loop spans 17 amino acids. The CDR3 loop reads CASSDSSGGAGTDTQYF. The CDR3, as DNA: TGTGCCAGCAGTGACTCTAGCGGGGGGGCAGGCACAGATACGCAGTATTTT.

This rearrangement joins TRBV6-5 to TRBJ1-1; TRBD1 aligns across 9 bases. Germline-derived CDR1 and CDR2 are MNHEY and SVGAGI. CDR3 length equals 13 residues. V lost 1 base and J lost 7; bases outside the gene matches: 1. The CDR3 DNA follows: TGTGCCAGCAGTTACTTGACAGGGGGTGAAGCTTTCTTT. It is translated as CASSYLTGGEAFF.

The chain employs TRBV29-1 and TRBJ2-7; tentative D call: TRBD2 (6 bases). Germline V CDR1 and CDR2: SQVTM, ANQGSEA. The CDR3 runs to 12 residues. Trimming removed 6 bases from V and 5 bases from J, with 14 bases in between. CDR3: CSVRRGVDEQYF. The CDR3 bases are TGCAGCGTGAGGAGGGGTGTGGACGAGCAGTACTTC.

J is TRBJ2-7 and V is TRBV5-1; 9 bases fit TRBD1. The CDR3 extends over 16 amino acids. V shed 2 bases, J shed 3 bases, and the junction held 9 bases outside the gene matches. Germline CDR1 SGHRS, CDR2 YFSETQ. CDR3 loop: CASSLGPGQGVYEQYF. The CDR3 nucleotides are TGCGCCAGCAGCTTAGGCCCGGGACAGGGTGTCTACGAGCAGTACTTC.

DNA for the CDR3: TGTGCCTCACTCGGACTACCATACGAGCAGTACTTC. It translates to CASLGLPYEQYF. This sequence joins TRBV28 and TRBJ2-7; tentative D call: TRBD2 (6 bases). V was trimmed by 11 bases and J by 4 bases, leaving 15 bases between them. Germline CDR1 MDHEN, CDR2 SYDVKM. CDR3 length: 12 residues.

By share of the sample, this clone is medium-sized. The gene calls are TRBV4-3 and TRBJ1-4, with D unclear. V was shortened by 3 bases and J by 2 bases, with 7 bases between the two germline ends. CDR1 LGHNA and CDR2 YSLEER come from the germline V gene. The CDR3 is 14 residues long. Here the CDR3 reads CASSQDGTNEKLFF. The CDR3 DNA follows: TGCGCCAGCAGCCAGGATGGGACTAATGAAAAACTGTTTTTT.

The chain couples TRBV6-4 to TRBJ1-1; no reliable D call. The CDR3 consists of 13 residues. Trimming shortened V by 6 bases and J by 1 base, and 9 bases separated the two germline ends. Germline V gene sequence: CDR1 MRHNA, CDR2 SNTAGT. As DNA, the CDR3 is TGTGCCAGCAGGACCGGGCCGAACACTGAAGCTTTCTTT. As protein: CASRTGPNTEAFF.

The chain is built from TRBV5-1 and TRBJ2-5; 15 nucleotides match TRBD2. The J segment lost 3 bases and the V segment lost 4 bases, leaving 4 bases of the junction unmatched. The CDR3 is 16 amino acids. CDR1 and CDR2 (germline): SGHRS, YFSETQ. CDR3 region: CASSPGTSGGKETQYF. The DNA of the CDR3 is TGCGCCAGCAGCCCCGGGACTAGCGGGGGGAAAGAGACCCAGTACTTC.

This clone has just one count. The CDR3 loop reads CASSSGQIYGYTF. The CDR3 DNA is TGTGCCAGCTCATCGGGACAGATCTATGGCTACACCTTC. The chain has TRBV18 and TRBJ1-2; 7 bases are a match to TRBD1. The V gene's germline CDR1 is KGHSH and CDR2 LQKENI. J lost 4 bases, V lost 5 bases, and 4 bases had no gene match. The CDR3 covers 13 residues.

The chain couples TRBV10-2 to TRBJ2-7, with D tentatively TRBD2 (5 bases). There are 14 residues in the CDR3. V lost 6 bases and J lost 0, with 12 bases in between. From germline, CDR1 is WSHSY and CDR2 SAAADI. In DNA, the CDR3 is TGCGCCAGCAGACTAGACACAAACTCCTACGAGCAGTACTTC. Translated, it gives CASRLDTNSYEQYF.

The genes are TRBV30 and TRBJ2-7; tentative D call: TRBD1 (5 bases). Per the germline V gene, CDR1 is GTSNPN and CDR2 is SVGIG (reference sequence). The V and J ends lost 4 bases and 3 bases respectively, with 10 bases between them. The CDR3 totals 12 residues. The CDR3 sequence is CAWTGQHYEQYF. For the CDR3, the DNA is TGTGCCTGGACTGGACAACACTACGAGCAGTACTTC.

J is TRBJ2-1 and V is TRBV4-3; 9 bases agree with TRBD2. Germline CDR1 reads LGHNA; CDR2 reads YSLEER. The CDR3 runs 16 residues. The V segment lost 1 base and the J segment 8 bases; nucleotides outside the gene matches: 9. As DNA, the CDR3 is TGCGCCAGCAGCCAAGTTCATGATAGCGGGAGCTATGAGCAGTTCTTC. It translates to CASSQVHDSGSYEQFF.

The V and J genes are TRBV18 and TRBJ2-3; D might be TRBD2 (5 bases). V gave up 3 bases and J gave up 10 bases, with 17 bases separating them. The CDR3 covers 14 residues. The germline V gene encodes CDR1 KGHSH and CDR2 LQKENI. The CDR3 sequence is CASSPLAGIPPQYF. The CDR3 region has the DNA TGTGCCAGCTCACCGCTAGCCGGGATCCCTCCGCAGTATTTT.

The chain has TRBV6-4 and TRBJ2-1; D unresolved. V gave up 2 bases and J gave up 2 bases, with 10 bases separating them. The CDR3 is 15 residues long. Germline V gives CDR1 MRHNA, CDR2 SNTAGT. CDR3: CASSDEDGPYNEQFF. DNA of the CDR3: TGTGCCAGCAGTGACGAGGACGGTCCCTACAATGAGCAGTTCTTC.

This clone came up a few times. The rearrangement links TRBV5-1 to TRBJ2-7; 8 bases agree with TRBD1. With 4 bases clipped from V and 11 bases from J, the junction kept 8 bases outside the gene matches. CDR1 SGHRS and CDR2 YFSETQ come from the germline V gene. The CDR3 has 12 residues. For the CDR3, the DNA is TGCGCCAGCAGCACGGGGACAGGTAGTGAGTACTTC. Amino acids: CASSTGTGSEYF.

This clone was detected only a few times. The V gene is TRBV7-3, the J gene TRBJ2-2; D remains unclear. V shed 1 base and J shed 1 base, with 4 bases lying between them. Germline-derived CDR1 and CDR2 are SGHTA and FQGTGA. This CDR3 region has 14 residues. CDR3 bases: TGTGCCAGCAGCTTAAATGGGAACACCGGGGAGCTGTTTTTT. This gives the protein CASSLNGNTGELFF.

The V and J genes are TRBV7-9 and TRBJ2-4; D is uncertain. Germline V CDR1 and CDR2: SEHNR, FQNEAQ (reference sequence). The V end was cut by 7 bases, the J end by 7 bases, with 8 bases between. The CDR3 sequence is 11 residues long. CDR3 sequence: CASTQQNIQYF. CDR3 sequence (DNA): TGTGCCAGCACCCAACAGAACATTCAGTACTTC.

In nucleotides, the CDR3 is TGTGCCAGCCAGGCTAGTGAGTACACAGATACGCAGTATTTT. Translated: CASQASEYTDTQYF. The chain is built from TRBV7-9 and TRBJ2-3; D gene ambiguous. CDR1 SEHNR and CDR2 FQNEAQ come from the germline V gene (reference sequence). The CDR3 covers 14 residues. V was cut by 8 bases and J by 2 bases, with 14 bases left in between.

The J gene is TRBJ2-1, the V gene TRBV6-5; tentatively, D is TRBD1 (6 bases). CDR1 MNHEY and CDR2 SVGAGI come from the germline V gene. This CDR3 contains 15 residues. Trimming stripped 6 bases from V and 6 bases from J, with 18 bases between. DNA for the CDR3: TGTGCCAGCAGCCGCAGACAGGTCCAGAGCAATGAGCAGTTCTTC. Protein sequence: CASSRRQVQSNEQFF.